This T cell receptor beta chain was recorded in a study of T cells in localized non-small cell lung cancer (dated by TCRdb to 2020 to 2021). With respect to the entire study: Comparing tumors with uninvolved tumor-adjacent lungs, the study looked at the T cell repertoires of about 240 patients with early-stage NSCLC. The cohort comprised around 250 treatment-naïve NSCLC patients with resected, localized lung tumors. A mean age of roughly 64 years was recorded for the NSCLC patients, of whom approximately 130 were male and around 100 were female. The study at large found these results: Because multi-region sequencing of the tumors was not done, intratumor heterogeneity could not be ruled out. A median of roughly 56 of the top 100 tumor clones were detected in paired uninvolved adjacent lung, and about 29 of these tumor clones were also found among the top 100 clones of the paired uninvolved adjacent lung. Higher T cell density in blood was associated with longer overall survival, whereas higher clonality in adjacent lung was associated with shorter survival. Uninvolved tumor-adjacent lung showed the highest T cell clonality, higher than tumor, which suggests more focused antigenic responses in the uninvolved tumor-adjacent lung. Since the design was exploratory, TCR variables were selected using unadjusted p-values with no false-discovery rate correction.

About this clone: Its antigen remains undetermined. No base quality information exists; no much larger clone differs at one position.

The CDR3 runs 14 amino acids, cysteine and phenylalanine included. Here the CDR3 DNA is all that survives: 42 bases in frame from base 1. For CDR1 and CDR2, the germline V gene lists MNHGY and SAAAGT. At the junction V is shortened by 5 bases and J by 4 bases, with 14 bases in between. Uninvolved adjacent lung was taken at least 2 cm from the tumor margin and confirmed free of atypia by two independent pathologists. At diagnosis, tumor, uninvolved tumor-adjacent lung and peripheral blood were collected and then preserved as a mix of FFPE and fresh-frozen material. TCR beta CDR3 regions were sequenced from DNA using the immunoSEQ Assay. On the authors' methods: T cell density was computed as TCR beta template counts normalized to usable DNA estimated by amplifying housekeeping genes. Richness was estimated with the preseqR package, extrapolating to 400,000 templates for PBMC samples and 120,000 templates for tissue samples. Clonality was defined as one minus Pielou's evenness. Tissue-enriched TCRs were identified through differential abundance testing performed on productive amino-acid clonotypes, with a minimum total count of 5 and an alpha of 0.1. The Jaccard Index and the Morisita Overlap Index were used to measure how much the repertoires overlapped between compartments. GLIPH grouped TCR beta CDR3s together with public tetramer-defined viral CDR3s, and a viral motif had to include at least three viral sequences and also show V-gene enrichment. TCRdb's version of the immuneACCESS table is confined to in-frame rearrangements and falls short of the full clone set. An unresolved V gene accounts for under half of the shortfall where checked; the remainder is of unknown origin. That table furnishes V, J and clone size, whereas the DNA furnished D and trimming. The sample table shows about 6,300 clones, and 15% are seen once. The ten largest clones take up more than 4.5% of the sample.

The receptor chain draws on TRBV6-8 and TRBJ1-2; TRBD1 might be the D gene, on 6 matching bases. The source material was normal lung tissue next to the tumor, sampled before any cancer treatment. This clonotype was obtained from a male donor aged 60 or over with stage II squamous cell lung carcinoma. CDR3 reads: CASSRNRVGYGYTF. The base sequence is TGTGCCAGCAGTCGCAACAGGGTGGGCTATGGCTACACCTTC.